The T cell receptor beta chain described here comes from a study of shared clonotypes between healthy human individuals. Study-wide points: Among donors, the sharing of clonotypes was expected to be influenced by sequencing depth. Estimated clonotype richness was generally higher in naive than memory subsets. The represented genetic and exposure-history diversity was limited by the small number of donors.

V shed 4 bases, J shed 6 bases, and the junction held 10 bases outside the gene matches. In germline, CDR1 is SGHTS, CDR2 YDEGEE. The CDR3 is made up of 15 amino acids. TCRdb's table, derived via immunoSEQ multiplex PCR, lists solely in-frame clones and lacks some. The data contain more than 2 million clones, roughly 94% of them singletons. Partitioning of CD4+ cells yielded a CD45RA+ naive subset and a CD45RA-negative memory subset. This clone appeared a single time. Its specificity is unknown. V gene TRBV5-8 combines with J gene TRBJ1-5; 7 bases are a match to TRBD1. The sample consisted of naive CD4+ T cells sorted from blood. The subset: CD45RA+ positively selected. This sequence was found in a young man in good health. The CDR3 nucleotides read TGTGCCAGCAGCATCCCGACAGGGACGTTTCAGCCCCAGCATTTT. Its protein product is CASSIPTGTFQPQHF. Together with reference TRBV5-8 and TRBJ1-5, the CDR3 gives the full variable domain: EAGVTQSPTHLIKTRGQQATLRCSPISGHTSVYWYQQALGLGLQFLLWYDEGEERNRGNFPPRFSGRQFPNYSSELNVNALELEDSALYLCASSIPTGTFQPQHFGDGTRLSIL.